A selection of T cell receptor beta chains follows, all from one sample in a study of cytomegalovirus exposure and HLA in healthy donors. The data were produced by immunoSEQ multiplex PCR, yet TCRdb's version contains in-frame clones alone and is incomplete. The sample shows 55,000 or so clones, roughly 79% of them seen only once. Specimen: PBMCs. These receptors all stem from a man aged 50 to 60 in good health and CMV-seronegative. Both conserved end residues are trimmed from each CDR3. Each record gives: clone size, V gene, CDR3 protein. Size is omitted from some rows. Given values are once, few, many or a class for expanded clones.

few,TRBV5-8,ASSRLGTGSREQY
few,TRBV4-1,ASSRGVDNEQF
-,TRBV5-6,ASSLVRDSKNIQY
-,TRBV5-8,ASSLVRLAGSNEQF
-,TRBV9,ASSLGASGGVGEQY
once,TRBV19,ASKGQGPGQQSPLH
-,TRBV28,ASSSWGGQPQH
few,TRBV5-1,ASSLGTREDYGYT
-,TRBV5-1,ASSLVLGKNTEAF
-,TRBV7-8,ASSSTGLFSYEQY
-,TRBV7-6,ASSLKTGNNQPQH
-,TRBV19,ASTDPLAGAYNEQF
-,TRBV27,ASSWDPRQGFGGYT
once,TRBV6-1,ASILGQRTDTQY
once,TRBV21-1,ASSKDRAYEQY
-,TRBV14,ASSHAETPGYEQY
-,TRBV28,ASSTGASGANVLT
-,TRBV7-7,ASSLERGPASYEQY
-,TRBV4-3,ASSHRDWQGLHHSGANVLT
-,TRBV11-2,ASSRTGGSANEQY
-,TRBV29-1,SATGPPDTQY
once,TRBV7-3,ASGPLDTGELF
-,TRBV7-2,ASSYYRRGDNEQF
-,TRBV29-1,SVVWNTGELF
-,TRBV5-5,ASSLDMGQGATGELF
few,TRBV6-1,ASSAVYEQY
once,TRBV7-2,ASSRDRATYEQY
-,TRBV5-1,ASSPGRGADTQY
-,TRBV28,ASSRGTVISYEQY
-,TRBV5-8,ASSIGQPFSSTDTQY
few,TRBV5-6,ASSRTSGGAGTQY
-,TRBV19,ASSIGEGYEQY
-,TRBV9,ASSPRMGGANVLT
-,TRBV29-1,SVEDRKGLGGGYT
-,TRBV28,ASSFLAGGQETQY
few,TRBV6-5,ASSAGREQF
-,TRBV7-9,ASSLEGLGNTIY
-,TRBV5-4,ASSLDGLAGGRAGELF
medium-sized,TRBV5-6,ASSLELLAGGYEQY
-,TRBV6-5,ASSYFSGNTEAF
-,TRBV28,ASSAERDRAYGYT
-,TRBV9,ASSFTQGATGELF
few,TRBV2,ASPGTGAGWEGYT
-,TRBV18,ASSGGVQETQY
-,TRBV28,ASTDSGSPDTQY
-,TRBV18,ASSRQDNQPQH
-,TRBV19,ASSIGLAGNTQY
-,TRBV10-3,AIRRGAGSYEQY
-,TRBV7-8,ASQTHSSYEQY